Reported below is one T cell receptor beta chain. This sample is part of a study of blood T cell repertoires in COVID-19. Background on the study: Samples representing acute and convalescent COVID-19 were sourced from the United States, Italy and Spain.

Original analysis: It was from reference gene primer amplification that nucleated cell counts were estimated. Using immunoSEQ multiplex PCR, the repertoire was profiled, and TCRdb retains in-frame clones only, with some absent. V, J and clone size are taken as reported in that table, and D and trimming were inferred from the DNA itself. The sample gives around 330,000 clones, less than 85% of which show up once; under 2% is in the top ten. Germline CDR1 LNHDA, CDR2 SQIVND (reference sequence). This CDR3 contains 14 residues. V lost 9 bases and J 4 bases, leaving 18 bases between the germline ends. Sequencing was performed on PBMCs or T cells enriched from blood (not recorded which). The sequence derives from a woman younger than 45 who had been exposed to COVID-19. The chain uses TRBV19 and TRBJ1-2; D is perhaps TRBD1 (5 bases). This CDR3 is CASQRPGLVYGYTF. The CDR3 DNA reads TGTGCCAGCCAACGTCCGGGACTGGTCTATGGCTACACCTTC.